A selection of T cell receptor beta chains follows, all from one sample in a study of cytomegalovirus exposure and HLA in healthy donors. Generated by immunoSEQ multiplex PCR, the TCRdb table keeps only in-frame clones and is missing some. Of 110,000 or so clones detected, roughly 70% appear once; the ten largest clones hold around 4.2%. Sequencing was carried out using PBMCs. These receptors were taken from a woman in her thirties or forties in good health and CMV-seropositive. Each CDR3 is given with its conserved first and last residue. A D gene is named only where the DNA matches it firmly. A clone size is listed for some rows: how often the clone was seen (once, few, many), or a class if it is expanded.

TRBV2	-	TRBJ1-2	TRBD1	TGTGCCAGCAGTGCAGTCAGGGGGCGAAAGGGATACGGCTACACCTTC	CASSAVRGRKGYGYTF
TRBV11-3	-	TRBJ1-2	TRBD1	TGTGCCAGCAGCATGGACAGGGACGGCGGCTACACCTTC	CASSMDRDGGYTF
TRBV7-2	-	TRBJ2-1	TRBD2	TGTGCCAGCAGCCCTTCCGGGACTAGCGGGCGGAATGAGCAGTTCTTC	CASSPSGTSGRNEQFF
TRBV4-1	-	TRBJ2-6	-	TGCGCCAGCAGCCAACTTCAGGGATCTGGGGCCAACGTCCTGACTTTC	CASSQLQGSGANVLTF
TRBV6-5	-	TRBJ2-2	-	TGTGCCAGTAGTCAGGGGATAACCGGGGAGCTGTTTTTT	CASSQGITGELFF
TRBV7-3	-	TRBJ2-1	TRBD2	TGTGCCAGCAGCGCGGGACTAGCGGCCTACAATGAGCAGTTCTTC	CASSAGLAAYNEQFF
TRBV10-3	-	TRBJ2-7	-	TGTGCCATCATAGCGGAGAGCTCCTACGAGCAGTACTTC	CAIIAESSYEQYF
TRBV7-9	-	TRBJ1-5	-	TGTTCCAGCAGCTTAGGGCAGGGCGTGGATAGTAATCAGCCCCAGCATTTT	CSSSLGQGVDSNQPQHF
TRBV4-1	-	TRBJ2-5	-	TGCGCCAGCAGCCAAGACAGAAATCAAGAGACCCAGTACTTC	CASSQDRNQETQYF
TRBV7-3	-	TRBJ2-1	TRBD1	TGTGCCAGCAGCTTTGGGCAGGGGGTCTACAATGAGCAGTTCTTC	CASSFGQGVYNEQFF
TRBV2	-	TRBJ2-1	-	TGTGCCAGCACTATACTAGCAGACGAGCAGTTCTTC	CASTILADEQFF
TRBV2	-	TRBJ2-7	-	TGTGCCAGCAGCCAGACCCGTCAGGTGTACGAGCAGTACTTC	CASSQTRQVYEQYF
TRBV2	-	TRBJ2-1	-	TGTGCCAGCAGTGGGGTCTCGGGTGAGCAGTTCTTC	CASSGVSGEQFF
TRBV29-1	few	TRBJ2-7	TRBD1	TGCAGCGTTGGACAGGGTGAATACGAGCAGTACTTC	CSVGQGEYEQYF
TRBV7-2	once	TRBJ2-7	TRBD2	TGTGCCAGCAGCTCGACTAGCGGGGGGGCCTACGAGCAGTACTTC	CASSSTSGGAYEQYF
TRBV11-3	-	TRBJ2-7	-	TGTGCCAGCAGCTTGGCCCCAGGGAACTACGAGCAGTACTTC	CASSLAPGNYEQYF
TRBV4-2	-	TRBJ2-7	TRBD1	TGTGCCAGCAGCCTCCAAGGACAGGGGGCCTACGAGCAGTACTTC	CASSLQGQGAYEQYF
TRBV18	-	TRBJ1-1	-	TGTGCCAGCTCCCACAGGGAAACAGCTGAAGCTTTCTTT	CASSHRETAEAFF
TRBV6-1	-	TRBJ2-7	-	TGTGCCAGCAGTGAAGGTACAGCCTTGCCCTACGAGCAGTACTTC	CASSEGTALPYEQYF
TRBV19	once	TRBJ2-7	TRBD1	TGTGCCAGTAGTATCTGGACAGGGGACTACGAGCAGTACTTC	CASSIWTGDYEQYF
TRBV7-9	few	TRBJ2-7	TRBD1	TGTGCCAGCAGCTTGCAGGGGGCCTCCTACGAGCAGTACTTC	CASSLQGASYEQYF
TRBV6-1	-	TRBJ2-2	TRBD1	TGTGCCAGCAGAGCCGGGACAGCCACCGGGGAGCTGTTTTTT	CASRAGTATGELFF
TRBV5-4	once	TRBJ2-7	-	TGTGCCAGCAGCCCGGGAGTCTCCTACGAGCAGTACTTC	CASSPGVSYEQYF
TRBV30	-	TRBJ2-7	-	TGTGCCTGGAGTGTTAGGCAGGTGGGCGAGCAGTACTTC	CAWSVRQVGEQYF
TRBV5-1	-	TRBJ2-3	TRBD1	TGCGCCAGCAGCTTGACGTCGGGCTCACAGGGGGCGAGGTTGGATACGCAGTATTTT	CASSLTSGSQGARLDTQYF
TRBV4-2	-	TRBJ1-1	TRBD1	TGTGCCAGCAGCCAATATACAGGGGGACAGGGGAACACTGAAGCTTTCTTT	CASSQYTGGQGNTEAFF
TRBV6-4	-	TRBJ2-1	-	TGTGCCAGCAGTGACACTGGCGGGATGGGTGAGCAGTTCTTC	CASSDTGGMGEQFF
TRBV7-2	few	TRBJ2-7	-	TGTGCCAGCAGCTTACGGAGGAAAGACGAGCAGTACTTC	CASSLRRKDEQYF
TRBV10-3	once	TRBJ1-2	TRBD1	TGTGCCATCAGTGAGAAGGGGACAGGCAACTATGGCTACACCTTC	CAISEKGTGNYGYTF
TRBV11-3	-	TRBJ2-2	TRBD2	TGTGCCAGCCGCGGACTAGCGGAGAACACCGGGGAGCTGTTTTTT	CASRGLAENTGELFF
TRBV27	-	TRBJ2-5	TRBD1	TGTGCCAGCAGTTTCCGGGACAGGGACCAAGAGACCCAGTACTTC	CASSFRDRDQETQYF
TRBV5-1	-	TRBJ1-1	TRBD1	TGCGCCAGCAGCTTGGTAGACAGGGGTAGCACTGAAGCTTTCTTT	CASSLVDRGSTEAFF
TRBV7-6	-	TRBJ1-1	-	TGTGCCAGCAAACTCGGGGGGGTCACTGAAGCTTTCTTT	CASKLGGVTEAFF
TRBV7-9	-	TRBJ2-3	-	TGTGCCAGCAGCAAGACAATAAGCACAGATACGCAGTATTTT	CASSKTISTDTQYF
TRBV9	-	TRBJ2-7	TRBD2	TGTGCCAGCAGCGTACAGGCGGGGGGACCCTACGAGCAGTACTTC	CASSVQAGGPYEQYF
TRBV4-1	-	TRBJ2-1	-	TGCGCCAGCAGCCAACAGGCCAGGGGGGATGAGCAGTTCTTC	CASSQQARGDEQFF
TRBV5-6	once	TRBJ2-3	-	TGTGCCAGCAGCTTGATCGCACAAAGCACAGATACGCAGTATTTT	CASSLIAQSTDTQYF
TRBV7-7	-	TRBJ2-5	-	TGTGCTAGCAGCTTAGGCGGGGGCTACACCAGGTGGGAGACCCAGTACTTC	CASSLGGGYTRWETQYF
TRBV7-2	-	TRBJ1-6	-	TGTGCCAGCACCCTGACACCTACCAATTCACCCCTCCACTTT	CASTLTPTNSPLHF
TRBV29-1	-	TRBJ2-1	TRBD1	TGCAGCGTTGGGGACAGCTCGCTGTACAATGAGCAGTTCTTC	CSVGDSSLYNEQFF